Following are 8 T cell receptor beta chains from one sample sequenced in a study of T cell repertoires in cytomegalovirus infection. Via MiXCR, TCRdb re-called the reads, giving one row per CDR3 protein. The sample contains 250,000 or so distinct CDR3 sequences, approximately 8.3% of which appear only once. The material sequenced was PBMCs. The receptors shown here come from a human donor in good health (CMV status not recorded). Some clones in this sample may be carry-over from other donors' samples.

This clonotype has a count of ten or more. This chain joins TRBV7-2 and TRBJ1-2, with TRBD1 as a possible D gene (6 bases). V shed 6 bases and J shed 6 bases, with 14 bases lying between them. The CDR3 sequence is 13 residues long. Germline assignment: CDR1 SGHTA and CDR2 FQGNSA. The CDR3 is CASSPAGGNGYTF. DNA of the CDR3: TGTGCCAGCAGTCCGGCGGGGGGCAATGGCTACACCTTC.

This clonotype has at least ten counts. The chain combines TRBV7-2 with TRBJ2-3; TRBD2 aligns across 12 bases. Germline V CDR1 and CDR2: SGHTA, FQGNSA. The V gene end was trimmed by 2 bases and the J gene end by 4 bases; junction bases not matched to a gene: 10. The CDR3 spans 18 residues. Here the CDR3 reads CASSLLRLAGEGPDTQYF. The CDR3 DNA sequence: TGTGCCAGCAGCTTACTACGACTAGCGGGAGAGGGCCCAGATACGCAGTATTTT.

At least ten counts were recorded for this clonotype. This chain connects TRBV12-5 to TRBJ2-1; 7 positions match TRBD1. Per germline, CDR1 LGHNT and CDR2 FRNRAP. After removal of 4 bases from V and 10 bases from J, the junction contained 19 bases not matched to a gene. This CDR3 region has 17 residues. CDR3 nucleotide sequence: TGTGCTAGTGGTTCGGGCTCGGTGGGGACAGCCCTCGAGGAGCAGTTCTTC. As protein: CASGSGSVGTALEEQFF.

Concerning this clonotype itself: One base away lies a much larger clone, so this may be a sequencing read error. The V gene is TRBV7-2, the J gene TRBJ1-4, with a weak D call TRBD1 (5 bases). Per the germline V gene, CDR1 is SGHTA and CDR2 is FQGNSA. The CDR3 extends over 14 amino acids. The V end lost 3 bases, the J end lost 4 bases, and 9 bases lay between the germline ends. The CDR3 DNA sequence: TGTGCCAGCAGCTTGACAGTCTTTAATGAAAAACTGTTTTTT. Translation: CASSLTVFNEKLFF.

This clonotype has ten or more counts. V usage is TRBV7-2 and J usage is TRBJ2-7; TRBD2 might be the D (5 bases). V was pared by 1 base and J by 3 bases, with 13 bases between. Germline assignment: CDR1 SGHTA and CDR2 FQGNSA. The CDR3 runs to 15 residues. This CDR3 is CASSLGSGKLYEQYF. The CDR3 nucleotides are TGTGCCAGCAGCTTAGGGTCCGGGAAGCTCTACGAGCAGTACTTC.

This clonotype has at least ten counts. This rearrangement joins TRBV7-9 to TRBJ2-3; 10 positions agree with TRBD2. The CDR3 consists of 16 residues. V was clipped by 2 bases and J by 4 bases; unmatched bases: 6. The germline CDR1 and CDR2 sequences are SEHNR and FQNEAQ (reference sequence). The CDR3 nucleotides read TGTGCCAGCAGCTTACTAGCGGGGGCAAGGCCAGATACGCAGTATTTT. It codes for CASSLLAGARPDTQYF.

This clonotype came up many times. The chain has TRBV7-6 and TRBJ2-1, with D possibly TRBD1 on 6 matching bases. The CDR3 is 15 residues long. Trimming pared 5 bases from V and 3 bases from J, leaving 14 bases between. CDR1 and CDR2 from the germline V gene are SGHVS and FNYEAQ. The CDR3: CASSLEQGFYNEQFF. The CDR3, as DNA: TGTGCCAGCAGCCTCGAACAGGGCTTCTACAATGAGCAGTTCTTC.

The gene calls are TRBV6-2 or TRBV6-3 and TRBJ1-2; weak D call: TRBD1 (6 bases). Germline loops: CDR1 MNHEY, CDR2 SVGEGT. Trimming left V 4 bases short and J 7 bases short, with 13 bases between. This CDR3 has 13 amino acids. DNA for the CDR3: TGTGCCAGCAGTTCTACAGGGTTAACTGGCTACACCTTC. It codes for CASSSTGLTGYTF.